The rows below give T cell receptor beta chains drawn from one sample of a study of blood T cell repertoires in COVID-19. Assay used: immunoSEQ multiplex PCR; TCRdb lists only in-frame clones, some missing. The sample carries 80,000 to 100,000 clones, 74% recorded once. The sample comprised peripheral blood. These receptors were collected from a man in his 70s with COVID-19, enrolled during active disease. Each CDR3 is given with its conserved first and last residue. The D gene is left open where the match is weak. Only some rows state a clone size, as once, few, many or a class for expanded clones.

clone_size,v_call,j_call,d_call,cdr3_aa,cdr3_nt
.,TRBV7-2,TRBJ2-1,.,CASSLRGYNEQFF,TGTGCCAGCAGCTTACGGGGCTACAATGAGCAGTTCTTC
.,TRBV7-2,TRBJ2-7,TRBD1,CASSLLGQAYEQYF,TGTGCCAGCAGCTTACTGGGACAGGCCTACGAGCAGTACTTC
.,TRBV2,TRBJ2-2,.,CASSYYTGELFF,TGTGCCAGCAGTTATTATACCGGGGAGCTGTTTTTT
.,TRBV7-2,TRBJ1-2,.,CASSFTGLNGYTF,TGTGCCAGCAGCTTCACAGGGTTAAATGGCTACACCTTC
.,TRBV28,TRBJ2-5,.,CASTGEEETQYF,TGTGCCAGTACAGGGGAGGAAGAGACCCAGTACTTC
.,TRBV4-3,TRBJ1-1,TRBD1,CASSRGQGQKWGTEAFF,TGCGCCAGCAGCCGGGGACAGGGGCAGAAATGGGGCACTGAAGCTTTCTTT
once,TRBV27,TRBJ2-7,TRBD1,CASSLWTGANEQYF,TGTGCCAGCAGTTTATGGACAGGGGCTAACGAGCAGTACTTC
.,TRBV19,TRBJ2-7,.,CASSMPGSYEQYF,TGTGCCAGTAGTATGCCCGGTTCCTACGAGCAGTACTTC
once,TRBV2,TRBJ2-7,.,CASRGPPGAEQYF,TGTGCCAGCAGGGGGCCCCCCGGAGCCGAGCAGTACTTC
.,TRBV30,TRBJ2-3,.,CAWSVSPYLSARTDTQYF,TGTGCCTGGAGTGTATCCCCCTATTTGAGCGCCCGCACAGATACGCAGTATTTT
.,TRBV12-3/TRBV12-4,TRBJ2-1,TRBD2,CASRGLAGGPPFF,TGTGCCAGCAGGGGACTAGCGGGAGGGCCCCCTTTCTTC
once,TRBV6-2/TRBV6-3,TRBJ2-3,TRBD2,CASSYLYSYGTSGLADTQYF,TGTGCCAGCAGTTACCTCTACTCGTACGGGACTAGCGGGCTGGCAGATACGCAGTATTTT
.,TRBV5-1,TRBJ2-7,.,CASSLGFPTGHSSYEQYF,TGCGCCAGCAGCTTGGGATTTCCTACGGGACACAGCTCCTACGAGCAGTACTTC
few,TRBV11-1,TRBJ1-1,.,CASSSWTSRRVTEAFF,TGTGCCAGCAGCTCATGGACTTCGAGACGGGTCACTGAAGCTTTCTTT
few,TRBV4-3,TRBJ2-3,.,CASSQDYTSTDTQYF,TGCGCCAGCAGCCAAGATTATACTAGCACAGATACGCAGTATTTT
.,TRBV10-3,TRBJ2-7,TRBD2,CAISEPTGTSGLNYEQYF,TGTGCCATCAGTGAACCGACTGGGACTAGCGGGTTAAACTACGAGCAGTACTTC
.,TRBV9,TRBJ2-1,TRBD2,CASSGSGSHEQFF,TGTGCCAGCAGCGGAAGCGGGAGCCATGAGCAGTTCTTC
.,TRBV29-1,TRBJ2-1,TRBD2,CSSDSGRRNEQFF,TGCAGCTCCGACAGCGGGAGAAGAAATGAGCAGTTCTTC
.,TRBV18,TRBJ2-1,.,CASSPNLQGYNEQFF,TGTGCCAGCTCTCCAAACCTACAGGGTTACAATGAGCAGTTCTTC
.,TRBV11-3,TRBJ2-3,.,CASSQGSGTQYF,TGTGCCAGCAGCCAGGGATCAGGAACGCAGTATTTT
.,TRBV9,TRBJ1-2,.,CASSVDTARGYGYTF,TGTGCCAGCAGCGTAGACACAGCTAGGGGATATGGCTACACCTTC
once,TRBV4-1,TRBJ2-3,.,CASSHSGAVFTDTQYF,TGCGCCAGCAGCCATTCGGGAGCGGTTTTCACAGATACGCAGTATTTT
.,TRBV28,TRBJ2-7,TRBD2,CASSFHRGGTYEQYF,TGTGCCAGCAGTTTTCATCGGGGGGGTACATACGAGCAGTACTTC
few,TRBV6-2/TRBV6-3,TRBJ1-5,TRBD1,CASTPTTGTNQPQHF,TGTGCCAGCACCCCTACGACAGGGACCAATCAGCCCCAGCATTTT
.,TRBV7-2,TRBJ2-7,TRBD1,CASSYGRDRGFYEQYF,TGTGCCAGCAGTTACGGAAGGGACAGAGGTTTCTACGAGCAGTACTTC
.,TRBV28,TRBJ1-1,TRBD1,CASKGQHTEAFF,TGTGCCAGCAAGGGACAGCACACTGAAGCTTTCTTT
.,TRBV7-9,TRBJ1-2,.,CASSLAEPQKVGYTF,TGTGCCAGCAGCTTAGCGGAGCCCCAAAAGGTTGGCTACACCTTC
.,TRBV28,TRBJ1-1,.,CASLTGTRYTEAFF,TGTGCCAGCTTAACAGGGACGCGGTACACTGAAGCTTTCTTT
.,TRBV30,TRBJ1-4,TRBD1,CAWGGQGGKLFF,TGTGCCTGGGGGGGACAGGGTGGAAAACTGTTTTTT
.,TRBV9,TRBJ2-1,.,CASSARGLQGQQFF,TGTGCCAGCAGCGCCCGAGGCTTACAGGGCCAGCAGTTCTTC
few,TRBV7-9,TRBJ2-5,.,CASSLRSQGQETQYF,TGTGCCAGCAGCTTACGGTCGCAGGGCCAAGAGACCCAGTACTTC
medium-sized,TRBV7-8,TRBJ2-7,TRBD2,CASAPSGRALGVEQYF,TGTGCCAGCGCTCCGAGCGGGAGGGCCTTGGGGGTCGAGCAGTACTTC
.,TRBV6-2/TRBV6-3,TRBJ1-5,.,CASSLGQFNSNQPQHF,TGTGCCAGCAGTCTTGGACAGTTTAATAGCAATCAGCCCCAGCATTTT
few,TRBV27,TRBJ2-2,TRBD2,CATKTSGNTGELFF,TGTGCCACCAAGACTAGCGGGAACACCGGGGAGCTGTTTTTT
few,TRBV12-3/TRBV12-4,TRBJ1-2,.,CASSATESYGYTF,TGTGCCAGCAGCGCGACAGAAAGCTATGGCTACACCTTC
.,TRBV6-6,TRBJ1-6,.,CASYTGVPRGSPLHF,TGTGCCAGCTATACTGGAGTCCCAAGGGGTTCACCCCTCCACTTT
.,TRBV19,TRBJ1-1,.,CASSSTYGTEAFF,TGTGCCAGTAGTAGTACTTATGGCACTGAAGCTTTCTTT
few,TRBV18,TRBJ2-2,TRBD2,CASSPPSGRNTGELFF,TGTGCCAGCTCACCACCGAGCGGGAGGAACACCGGGGAGCTGTTTTTT